These T cell receptor beta chains were read from a single sample in a study of T cell changes during pregnancy in multiple sclerosis. Clones were sequenced by immunoSEQ multiplex PCR, and TCRdb holds only the in-frame ones, with some missing. The sample lists fewer than 55,000 clones; roughly 92% were seen once. Sequencing was performed on peripheral blood, taken after pregnancy. Receptors were obtained from a female donor with multiple sclerosis, enrolled in a pregnancy study. CDR3s include the opening cysteine and the closing phenylalanine or tryptophan. Each record gives: clone size, V gene, D gene, J gene, CDR3 protein, CDR3 DNA. A D gene is named only where the DNA matches it firmly. Expanded clones are given a class, and other clones once, few, many or no size at all.

>.|TRBV4-3|TRBD1|TRBJ2-5
CASSQETGTGATETQYF
TGCGCCAGCAGCCAAGAGACCGGGACAGGGGCGACAGAGACCCAGTACTTC
>.|TRBV6-1|.|TRBJ2-7
CASSSRGAAYEQYF
TGTGCCAGCAGTTCTCGGGGGGCAGCCTACGAGCAGTACTTC
>medium-sized|TRBV19|.|TRBJ2-5
CASSRTLQETQYF
TGTGCCAGTAGTCGGACATTACAAGAGACCCAGTACTTC
>once|TRBV6-4|TRBD1|TRBJ2-1
CASSEQGATYNEQFF
TGTGCCAGCAGTGAGCAGGGGGCAACCTACAATGAGCAGTTCTTC
>.|TRBV19|TRBD1|TRBJ1-5
CASSIPRPDRYSNQPQHF
TGTGCCAGTAGTATCCCTCGGCCGGACAGGTATAGCAATCAGCCCCAGCATTTT
>.|TRBV6-5|.|TRBJ2-2
CASSYSIGTGELFF
TGTGCCAGCAGTTACTCGATCGGGACCGGGGAGCTGTTTTTT
>.|TRBV28|.|TRBJ1-3
CASSSDHAGNTIYF
TGTGCCAGCAGCAGCGACCATGCTGGAAACACCATATATTTT
>.|TRBV7-2|.|TRBJ2-7
CASSFGTRNYEQYF
TGTGCCAGCAGCTTTGGGACAAGGAACTACGAGCAGTACTTC
>.|TRBV15|TRBD2|TRBJ2-3
CATSSQRGNTDTQYF
TGTGCCACCAGCAGCCAGCGGGGGAACACAGATACGCAGTATTTT
>.|TRBV7-3|.|TRBJ1-1
CASSSGQNTEAFF
TGTGCCAGCAGCTCAGGACAGAACACTGAAGCTTTCTTT
>.|TRBV5-6|TRBD1|TRBJ1-6
CASSVRDRGPNSPLHF
TGTGCCAGCAGCGTCCGGGACAGGGGACCTAATTCACCCCTCCACTTT
>.|TRBV6-6|TRBD2|TRBJ2-1
CASSSQRGVYNEQFF
TGTGCCAGCAGTTCCCAGCGGGGCGTCTACAATGAGCAGTTCTTC
>.|TRBV7-9|TRBD1|TRBJ2-2
CASSLSGTGRTGELFF
TGTGCCAGCAGCTTATCCGGGACAGGGAGGACCGGGGAGCTGTTTTTT
>.|TRBV7-8|TRBD1|TRBJ1-1
CASSTDRPRTWTEAFF
TGTGCCAGCAGCACGGACAGGCCTCGAACTTGGACTGAAGCTTTCTTT
>.|TRBV6-5|.|TRBJ2-5
CASSSLSRASETQYF
TGTGCCAGCAGTTCCCTATCCAGGGCGAGCGAGACCCAGTACTTC
>.|TRBV7-2|.|TRBJ2-3
CASSNRAGLPADTQYF
TGTGCCAGCAGCAACAGGGCTGGCCTCCCCGCAGATACGCAGTATTTT
>.|TRBV19|TRBD1|TRBJ1-6
CASRRLSGGSSYNSPLHF
TGTGCCAGTAGACGTCTCTCAGGGGGGAGCTCCTATAATTCACCCCTCCACTTT
>.|TRBV7-2|TRBD1|TRBJ2-3
CASSFSGQGSDTQYF
TGTGCCAGCAGCTTTTCGGGACAGGGCTCAGATACGCAGTATTTT
>.|TRBV9|.|TRBJ1-2
CASSVEGVGNYGYTF
TGTGCCAGCAGCGTAGAAGGGGTAGGGAACTATGGCTACACCTTC
>.|TRBV10-3|.|TRBJ1-1
CAISSGNTEAFF
TGTGCCATCAGTTCGGGGAACACTGAAGCTTTCTTT
>.|TRBV25-1|.|TRBJ1-2
CASSESAGGYTF
TGTGCCAGCAGTGAATCGGCAGGGGGCTACACCTTC
>.|TRBV4-1|TRBD1|TRBJ1-2
CASSQAPDRANYGYTF
TGCGCCAGCAGCCAAGCCCCGGACAGGGCTAACTATGGCTACACCTTC
>.|TRBV18|.|TRBJ1-1
CASSPGQSNTEAFF
TGTGCCAGCTCACCCGGACAGTCGAACACTGAAGCTTTCTTT
>.|TRBV7-2|.|TRBJ2-5
CASSLLETQYF
TGTGCCAGCAGCTTACTAGAGACCCAGTACTTC
>once|TRBV12-5|TRBD1|TRBJ1-1
CASGLGDSKAKAFF
TGTGCTAGTGGTTTGGGGGACAGTAAGGCTAAAGCTTTCTTT
>.|TRBV21-1|.|TRBJ2-5
CASSKGGGGETQYF
TGTGCCAGCAGCAAAGGGGGGGGTGGAGAGACCCAGTACTTC
>.|TRBV7-9|TRBD1|TRBJ2-7
CASSKTGTVYEQYF
TGTGCCAGCAGCAAGACAGGGACAGTGTACGAGCAGTACTTC
>.|TRBV6-5|.|TRBJ1-1
CASWTQPNTEAFF
TGTGCCAGCTGGACTCAGCCGAACACTGAAGCTTTCTTT
>.|TRBV4-2|.|TRBJ2-7
CASSPVGTSAYEQYF
TGTGCCAGCAGCCCTGTTGGGACTTCCGCCTACGAGCAGTACTTC
>.|TRBV2|.|TRBJ2-1
CAIRDNSYNEQFF
TGTGCCATCAGGGACAACTCCTACAATGAGCAGTTCTTC
>.|TRBV30|.|TRBJ1-2
CAWSRDSTLYGYTF
TGTGCCTGGAGTAGGGACTCAACCCTCTATGGCTACACCTTC
>.|TRBV9|.|TRBJ2-5
CASSASVTVLQETQYF
TGTGCCAGCAGCGCGTCGGTTACAGTATTACAAGAGACCCAGTACTTC
>.|TRBV5-1|.|TRBJ1-5
CASSPGDLFYQPQHF
TGCGCCAGCAGCCCGGGGGATCTATTCTATCAGCCCCAGCATTTT
>.|TRBV18|TRBD2|TRBJ2-5
CASSPNKASGGSETQYF
TGTGCCAGCTCACCAAATAAGGCTAGCGGGGGGTCAGAGACCCAGTACTTC
>.|TRBV6-1|TRBD1|TRBJ1-2
CASRYTGGINGYTF
TGTGCCAGCAGGTATACAGGGGGCATAAATGGCTACACCTTC
>.|TRBV7-3|TRBD2|TRBJ2-1
CASSLTGTPRGVFEQFF
TGTGCCAGCAGCTTAACCGGGACACCGCGGGGGGTATTTGAGCAGTTCTTC
>.|TRBV7-2|.|TRBJ2-5
CASSPRAETQYF
TGTGCCAGCAGTCCCAGGGCCGAGACCCAGTACTTC
>.|TRBV2|TRBD1|TRBJ1-2
CASSSTGAFNYGYTF
TGTGCCAGCAGTTCGACAGGGGCATTTAACTATGGCTACACCTTC
>.|TRBV27|TRBD1|TRBJ1-2
CASSLMGTGGSDGYTF
TGTGCCAGCAGTTTAATGGGAACAGGGGGTTCGGATGGCTACACCTTC
>few|TRBV18|.|TRBJ1-5
CASSLIPSGDNSNQPQHF
TGTGCCAGCTCCCTAATTCCGTCGGGGGATAATAGCAATCAGCCCCAGCATTTT
>.|TRBV10-3|TRBD1|TRBJ2-1
CAISDGTGFSNEQFF
TGTGCCATCAGTGACGGGACAGGGTTTTCCAATGAGCAGTTCTTC
>.|TRBV11-3|TRBD1|TRBJ2-1
CASSLTPDRDQFF
TGTGCCAGCAGCTTAACCCCCGACAGGGATCAGTTCTTC
>.|TRBV6-1|.|TRBJ1-1
CASTFQVTDTEAFF
TGTGCCAGCACTTTTCAGGTCACAGACACTGAAGCTTTCTTT
>.|TRBV7-2|.|TRBJ2-7
CASSLFGRDEQYF
TGTGCCAGCAGCTTATTCGGGCGGGACGAGCAGTACTTC
>.|TRBV7-9|TRBD2|TRBJ2-3
CASSSGTSPTDTQYF
TGTGCCAGCAGCTCCGGGACTAGCCCCACAGATACGCAGTATTTT
>once|TRBV29-1|TRBD2|TRBJ2-1
CSAAGGPWGNEQFF
TGCAGCGCCGCGGGGGGCCCCTGGGGGAATGAGCAGTTCTTC
>once|TRBV7-8|.|TRBJ2-5
CASSLGVSRWETQYF
TGTGCCAGCAGTTTGGGAGTATCGAGGTGGGAGACCCAGTACTTC
>once|TRBV7-2|.|TRBJ1-1
CASSLTANTEAFF
TGTGCCAGCAGCTTAACTGCAAACACTGAAGCTTTCTTT